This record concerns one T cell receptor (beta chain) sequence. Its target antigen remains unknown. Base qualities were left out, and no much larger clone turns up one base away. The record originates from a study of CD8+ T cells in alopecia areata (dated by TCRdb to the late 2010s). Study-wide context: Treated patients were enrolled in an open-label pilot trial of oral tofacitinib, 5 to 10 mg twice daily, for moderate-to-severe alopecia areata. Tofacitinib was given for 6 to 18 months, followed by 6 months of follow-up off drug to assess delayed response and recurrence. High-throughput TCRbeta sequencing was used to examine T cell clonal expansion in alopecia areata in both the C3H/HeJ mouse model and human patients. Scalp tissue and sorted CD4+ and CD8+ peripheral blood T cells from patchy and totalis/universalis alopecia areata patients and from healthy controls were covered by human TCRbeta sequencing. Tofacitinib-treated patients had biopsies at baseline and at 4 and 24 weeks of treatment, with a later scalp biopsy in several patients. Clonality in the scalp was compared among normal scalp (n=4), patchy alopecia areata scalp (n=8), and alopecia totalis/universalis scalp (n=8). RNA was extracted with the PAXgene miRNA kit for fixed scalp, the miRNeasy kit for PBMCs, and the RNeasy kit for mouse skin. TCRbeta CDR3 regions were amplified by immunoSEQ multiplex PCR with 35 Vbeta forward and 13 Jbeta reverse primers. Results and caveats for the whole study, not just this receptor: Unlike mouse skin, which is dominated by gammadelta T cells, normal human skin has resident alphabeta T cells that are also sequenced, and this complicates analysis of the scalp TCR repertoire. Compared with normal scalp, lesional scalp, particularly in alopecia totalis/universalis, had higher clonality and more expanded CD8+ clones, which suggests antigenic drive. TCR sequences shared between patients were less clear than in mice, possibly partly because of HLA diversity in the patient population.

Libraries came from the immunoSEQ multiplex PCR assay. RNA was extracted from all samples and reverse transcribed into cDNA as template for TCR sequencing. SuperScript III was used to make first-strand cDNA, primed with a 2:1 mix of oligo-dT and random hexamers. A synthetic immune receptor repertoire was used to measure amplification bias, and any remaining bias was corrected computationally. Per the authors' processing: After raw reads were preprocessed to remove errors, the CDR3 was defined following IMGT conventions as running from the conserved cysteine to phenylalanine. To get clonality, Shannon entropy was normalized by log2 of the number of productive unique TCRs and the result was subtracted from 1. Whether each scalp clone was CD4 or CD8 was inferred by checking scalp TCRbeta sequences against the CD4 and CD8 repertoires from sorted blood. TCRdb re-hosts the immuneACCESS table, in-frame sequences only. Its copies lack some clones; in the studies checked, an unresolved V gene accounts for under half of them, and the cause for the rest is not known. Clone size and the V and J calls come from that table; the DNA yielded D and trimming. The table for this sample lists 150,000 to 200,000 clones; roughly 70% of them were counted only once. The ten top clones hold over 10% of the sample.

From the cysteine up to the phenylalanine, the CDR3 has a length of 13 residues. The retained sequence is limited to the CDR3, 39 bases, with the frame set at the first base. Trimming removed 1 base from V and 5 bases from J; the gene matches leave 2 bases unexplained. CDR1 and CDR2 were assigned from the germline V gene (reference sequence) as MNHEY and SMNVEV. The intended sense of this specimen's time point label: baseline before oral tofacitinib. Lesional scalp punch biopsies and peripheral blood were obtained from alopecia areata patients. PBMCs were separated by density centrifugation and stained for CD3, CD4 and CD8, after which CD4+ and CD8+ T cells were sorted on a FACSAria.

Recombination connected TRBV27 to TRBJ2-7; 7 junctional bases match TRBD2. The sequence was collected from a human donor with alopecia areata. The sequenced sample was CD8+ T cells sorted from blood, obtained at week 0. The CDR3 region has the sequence CASSLWEGDEQYF. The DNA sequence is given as TGTGCCAGCAGTTTATGGGAGGGTGACGAGCAGTACTTC.